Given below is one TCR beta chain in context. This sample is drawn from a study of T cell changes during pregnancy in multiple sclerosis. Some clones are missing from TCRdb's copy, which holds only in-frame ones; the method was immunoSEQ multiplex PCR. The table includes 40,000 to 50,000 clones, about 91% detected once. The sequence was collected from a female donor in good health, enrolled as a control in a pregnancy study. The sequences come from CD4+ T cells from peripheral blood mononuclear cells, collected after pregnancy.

The DNA of the CDR3 is TGTGCCAGCAGCTCAGACAGGGATCCTCCCTATGGCTACACCTTC. It is translated as CASSSDRDPPYGYTF. The chain couples TRBV7-2 to TRBJ1-2; 7 bases are shared with TRBD1. The V gene end was trimmed by 4 bases and the J gene end by 4 bases; junction bases not matched to a gene: 9. The V gene's germline CDR1 is SGHTA and CDR2 FQGNSA. The CDR3 consists of 15 residues.